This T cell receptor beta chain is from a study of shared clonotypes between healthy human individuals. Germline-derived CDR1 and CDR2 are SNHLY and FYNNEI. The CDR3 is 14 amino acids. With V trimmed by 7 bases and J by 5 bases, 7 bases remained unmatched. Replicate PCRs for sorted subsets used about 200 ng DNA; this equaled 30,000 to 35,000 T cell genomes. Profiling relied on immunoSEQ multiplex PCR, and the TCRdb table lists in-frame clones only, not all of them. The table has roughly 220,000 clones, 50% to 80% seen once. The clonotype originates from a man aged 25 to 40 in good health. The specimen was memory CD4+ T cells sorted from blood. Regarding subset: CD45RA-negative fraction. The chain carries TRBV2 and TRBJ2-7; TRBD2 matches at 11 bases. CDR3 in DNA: TGTGCCAGCACCACACTAGCGGGAGTAAACGAGCAGTACTTC. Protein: CASTTLAGVNEQYF. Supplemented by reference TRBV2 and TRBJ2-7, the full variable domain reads EPEVTQTPSHQVTQMGQEVILRCVPISNHLYFYWYRQILGQKVEFLVSFYNNEISEKSEIFDDQFSVERPDGSNFTLKIRSTKLEDSAMYFCASTTLAGVNEQYFGPGTRLTVT.